One and the same sample provided the 10 T cell receptor beta chains below, sequenced in a study of shared clonotypes between healthy human individuals. Profiled with immunoSEQ multiplex PCR; TCRdb holds only in-frame clones, not every one. The sample shows about 1.1 million clones, approximately 80% of them seen only once. Sequenced material: memory CD4+ T cells from PBMCs. Subset in this sample: CD45RA-negative fraction. The source is a man aged 18 to 30 in good health. Some clones in this sample may be carry-over from other donors' samples.

The chain employs TRBV28 and TRBJ2-5; 8 bases are a match to TRBD2. V lost 3 bases and J lost 5; bases outside the gene matches: 8. The CDR3 sequence is 15 residues long. CDR1 and CDR2 (germline): MDHEN, SYDVKM. The CDR3 loop is CASSLVGRALETQYF. The DNA for the CDR3 is TGTGCCAGCAGTTTGGTCGGGAGGGCCTTGGAGACCCAGTACTTC.

The CDR3 DNA reads TGTGCCAGCAGAGACATTTCCAGGAACACTGAAGCTTTCTTT. Its translation: CASRDISRNTEAFF. The chain combines TRBV5-6 with TRBJ1-1; D gene uncertain. The CDR3 runs to 14 residues. Trimming removed 5 bases from V and 1 base from J, with 12 bases in between. The germline gives CDR1 SGHDT, CDR2 YYEEEE.

The chain combines TRBV9 with TRBJ1-1; TRBD1 agrees at 9 bases. J lost 5 bases, V lost 3 bases, and 5 bases had no gene match. Germline CDR1 and CDR2: SGDLS and YYNGEE. The CDR3 is 14 residues long. DNA of the CDR3: TGTGCCAGCAGCGACCGGGACAGGGTGACTGAAGCTTTCTTT. Amino acids: CASSDRDRVTEAFF.

This chain connects TRBV4-3 to TRBJ2-1, with D hard to call. CDR1 LGHNA and CDR2 YSLEER come from the germline V gene. Trimming stripped 1 base from V and 6 bases from J, with 16 bases between. There are 16 residues in the CDR3. CDR3 bases: TGCGCCAGCAGCCAAGTCCCCGGGTCCCGGGTCAATGAGCAGTTCTTC. Translation: CASSQVPGSRVNEQFF.

This clone was found a few times. The chain uses TRBV15 and TRBJ2-7; 12 bases agree with TRBD2. The trim removed 1 base at V and 4 bases at J, leaving 11 bases unmatched. The CDR3 is 18 residues long. CDR1 is LNHNV and CDR2 is YYDKDF in the germline V gene (reference sequence). CDR3 nucleotide sequence: TGTGCCACCAGCAGAGGGGTCGGGACTAGCGGGTCGGCGTACGAGCAGTACTTC. As protein: CATSRGVGTSGSAYEQYF.

The chain carries TRBV11-2 and TRBJ2-7; 9 bases are a match to TRBD1. Germline V gene lookup returns CDR1 SGHAT and CDR2 FQNNGV. This CDR3 contains 14 residues. Trimming removed 7 bases from V and 3 bases from J; junction bases left unmatched: 7. In nucleotides, the CDR3 is TGTGCCAGCATCCCGGACAGGGGTAACTACGAGCAGTACTTC. Translating it yields CASIPDRGNYEQYF.

The genes are TRBV7-9 and TRBJ2-5; no clear D gene. Germline V gives CDR1 SEHNR, CDR2 FQNEAQ (reference sequence). The V end was cut by 6 bases, the J end by 5 bases, with 22 bases between. The CDR3 spans 16 residues. This CDR3 reads CASSRTTAGPRETQYF. Here the CDR3 DNA reads TGTGCCAGCAGTCGTACGACCGCCGGGCCCCGGGAGACCCAGTACTTC. The variable domain in full, completed from reference TRBV7-9 and TRBJ2-5, reads DTGVSQNPRHKITKRGQNVTFRCDPISEHNRLYWYRQTLGQGPEFLTYFQNEAQLEKSRLLSDRFSAERPKGSFSTLEIQRTEQGDSAMYLCASSRTTAGPRETQYFGPGTRLLVL.

The chain combines TRBV5-1 with TRBJ1-4; D remains ambiguous. V lost 4 bases to trimming and J lost 0 bases, with 4 bases between them. Germline V gene data show CDR1 as SGHRS and CDR2 as YFSETQ. The CDR3 has 13 residues. This CDR3 reads CASSQATNEKLFF. CDR3 nucleotide sequence: TGCGCCAGCAGCCAAGCAACTAATGAAAAACTGTTTTTT.

This rearrangement joins TRBV9 to TRBJ1-1, with D maybe TRBD1 (5 bases). Germline loops: CDR1 SGDLS, CDR2 YYNGEE. Deletions cut 4 bases from V and 1 base from J, with 14 bases between. The CDR3 is 15 residues long. CDR3 sequence reads: CASSPRDAWNTEAFF. CDR3 bases: TGTGCCAGCAGCCCACGGGACGCTTGGAACACTGAAGCTTTCTTT.

This clone was seen just once. This rearrangement joins TRBV1 to TRBJ2-2; the table's D call TRBD2 went unverified against the DNA. TRBV1 is a pseudogene segment. The CDR3 covers 16 residues. CDR3 nucleotide sequence: TGCACCAGCAGCCACCAACTAGCGGGAGGAGCCGGGGAGCTGTTTTTT. Its translation: CTSSHQLAGGAGELFF.